This record covers a single T cell receptor beta chain. What it recognizes is unknown. Trimming cost V 0 bases and J 7 bases, with 12 bases left between them. This CDR3 region has 14 residues. Germline CDR1 is MNHNS and CDR2 is SASEGT. This sample stems from a study of glioma-infiltrating T cells. Whole-study results and caveats: Only very few CDR3 sequences appeared in both tissue and blood. Non-neoplastic patients had below-expected tissue-blood divergence, while all gliomas exceeded expectation.

TCR alpha and beta CDR3 regions were amplified from RNA using iRepertoire nested multiplex PCR. One-step reverse transcription and amplification started from roughly 100-400 ng of tissue mRNA or PBMC total RNA. TCRdb processed the multiplex PCR reads anew with MiXCR; each CDR3 protein has one entry. Here the sample spans tens of thousands of distinct CDR3 sequences, around 23% being singletons. The origin of this receptor is a human donor with low-grade glioma or glioblastoma, undergoing nonglioma brain surgery, or in good health (not recorded which). The rearrangement joins TRBV6-1 to TRBJ1-2, with D tentatively TRBD1 (5 bases). Material: glioma tissue, nonneoplastic brain tissue, or PBMCs (not recorded which). The CDR3: CASSEAGGRSGYTF. The CDR3 region has the DNA TGTGCCAGCAGTGAAGCGGGGGGGAGGTCTGGCTACACCTTC.